This passage covers 11 T cell receptor beta chains from one sample sequenced in a study of cytomegalovirus exposure and HLA in healthy donors. PCR primers comprised 60 Vbeta and 13 Jbeta primers. TCRdb's copy holds only in-frame clones and misses some; the assay was immunoSEQ multiplex PCR. Here the sample spans 93,000 or so clones, 60% to 80% being singletons. Sequenced sample: PBMCs. The receptors were sampled from a man aged 50-59 years in good health and CMV-seropositive.

The rearrangement joins TRBV7-2 to TRBJ2-7, with 11 bases identical to TRBD1. Germline values: CDR1 SGHTA, CDR2 FQGNSA. The V and J ends lost 5 bases and 6 bases, in that order; junction bases with no gene match: 6. The CDR3 is 14 amino acids. CDR3 residues: CASSQGQGAREQYF. The CDR3 coding sequence is TGTGCCAGCAGCCAAGGACAGGGGGCGCGCGAGCAGTACTTC.

The chain uses TRBV7-8 and TRBJ2-3, with D unresolved. Germline assignment: CDR1 SGHVS and CDR2 FQNEAQ. V gave up 2 bases and J gave up 0 bases, with 6 bases separating them. CDR3 size: 14 residues. The CDR3 here is CASSLTTSTDTQYF. Written as DNA, the CDR3 is TGTGCCAGCAGCTTAACTACTAGCACAGATACGCAGTATTTT.

The V gene is TRBV28, the J gene TRBJ2-5; the D is unclear. Germline V CDR1 and CDR2: MDHEN, SYDVKM. This CDR3 is built from 13 residues. Trimming removed 5 bases from V and 2 bases from J, with 9 bases in between. The chain's CDR3 is CASSQYTQETQYF. For the CDR3, the DNA is TGTGCCAGCAGTCAATATACACAAGAGACCCAGTACTTC.

The CDR3 loop is CASSIDPGTYEQYF. CDR3 coding DNA: TGTGCCAGTAGTATAGACCCGGGAACCTACGAGCAGTACTTC. The chain joins TRBV19 to TRBJ2-5; the D gene is possibly TRBD2 (5 bases). The J call is in doubt because the DNA end fits TRBJ2-7 better. The CDR3 totals 14 residues. Germline V gene lookup returns CDR1 LNHDA and CDR2 SQIVND (reference sequence).

Comments on this clone: This sample also contains other DNA sequences that code for the same CDR3. The chain couples TRBV9 to TRBJ2-3, with a possible D match to TRBD2 (6 bases). CDR1 and CDR2 from the germline V gene are SGDLS and YYNGEE. The CDR3 extends over 15 amino acids. With 0 bases removed from V and 1 base from J, the gap between germline ends came to 9 bases. The CDR3 DNA reads as TGTGCCAGCAGCGTAGGAGGCGGGGGCACAGATACGCAGTATTTT. Translated: CASSVGGGGTDTQYF.

This clone was seen a few times. J is TRBJ1-6 and V is TRBV6-5, with D possibly TRBD1 on 5 matching bases. Germline CDR1 is MNHEY and CDR2 is SVGAGI. The CDR3 sequence is 15 residues long. Trimming took off 0 bases at V and 9 bases at J, with 12 bases between the two ends. CDR3 coding DNA: TGTGCCAGCAGTTACTCGATAGTCGGGGGTTCACCCCTCCACTTT. Encoded protein: CASSYSIVGGSPLHF.

This clone appeared a few times. The chain joins TRBV28 to TRBJ2-1; 12 bases fit TRBD2. J was trimmed by 7 bases and V by 0 bases; bases with no gene match: 4. Germline lookup yields CDR1 MDHEN and CDR2 SYDVKM. The CDR3 contains 16 residues. In DNA, the CDR3 is TGTGCCAGCAGTTTATGGACTAGCGGGAGTGGTAATGAGCAGTTCTTC. This encodes CASSLWTSGSGNEQFF.

The chain combines TRBV9 with TRBJ2-6; no clear D gene. Trimming shortened V by 4 bases and J by 4 bases, and 6 bases separated the two germline ends. The CDR3 is 13 amino acids. CDR1 and CDR2 (germline): SGDLS, YYNGEE. The CDR3 DNA sequence: TGTGCCAGCAGCTCGGTGGGGGCCAACGTCCTGACTTTC. This gives the protein CASSSVGANVLTF.

The chain couples TRBV7-8 to TRBJ1-5; 10 bases match TRBD1. CDR3 length equals 17 residues. J was trimmed by 5 bases and V by 5 bases; bases with no gene match: 12. The germline gives CDR1 SGHVS, CDR2 FQNEAQ. CDR3 nucleotides: TGTGCCAGCAGCCAACTCCGGGACAGGGGTTCCGATCAGCCCCAGCATTTT. Its translation: CASSQLRDRGSDQPQHF.

This rearrangement joins TRBV5-8 to TRBJ2-7; 16 bases map to TRBD2. Trimming removed 4 bases from V and 6 bases from J; junction bases left unmatched: 4. This CDR3 spans 15 amino acids. CDR1 and CDR2 (germline): SGHTS, YDEGEE. The CDR3 protein is CASSLGTSGRAEQYF. The CDR3 coding sequence is TGTGCCAGCAGCCTCGGGACTAGCGGGAGGGCCGAGCAGTACTTC.

This clone was seen a handful of times. An end of the junction differs from the germline gene, which may be a read error. The CDR3 loop is CASRRATGAFF. The CDR3 region has the DNA TGTGCCAGCAGGCGAGCTACTGGAGCTTTCTTT. J is TRBJ1-1 and V is TRBV2; D ambiguous. Germline V gene sequence: CDR1 SNHLY, CDR2 FYNNEI. There are 11 residues in the CDR3.